Detailed here is one T cell receptor (beta chain). No antigen is known for it. No base-level quality is on record; no much larger clone is a single base apart. The sample originates from a study of vaccination and CD4 T cells after COVID-19 (dated by TCRdb to 2021 to 2024). A note on the overall study: SARS-CoV-2 positivity had been established in the convalescent patients by nasal swab PCR, and mild disease was recorded in nine of these patients and severe disease in one. In the convalescent cohort there were six males and four females, among whom were two Hispanic individuals, seven Caucasians, two Asians and one multiracial person. Participants received two doses of either the Pfizer-BioNTech BNT162b2 vaccine (n=8) or the Moderna mRNA-1273 vaccine (n=2). Post-COVID blood samples from convalescent patients were collected a median of around 100 days after diagnosis, with a range of roughly 30 to 170 days. Post-vaccine blood samples were collected a median of about 72 days after the second vaccine dose, ranging from about 14 to 241 days. Three convalescent patients gave samples both early after vaccination (day 14) and late after vaccination (days 161 to 241). For stimulating the cultures, overlapping spike peptide pools were used, derived from SARS-CoV-2 as well as from the common cold coronaviruses HCoV-NL63, HCoV-OC43 and HCoV-229E. As controls, cultures received a CEFX viral epitope pool (the positive control), an HIV-1 Nef peptide pool (the negative control), or no peptide at all. In around 9 COVID-19 convalescent patients and a handful of infection-naive healthy vaccine recipients, researchers compared the spike-specific CD4+ TCR repertoire from before mRNA vaccination with the repertoire from after. Study-wide findings and limitations: Of the vaccine-specific clones in convalescent patients, 304 of 307, or nearly all, reacted only to SARS-CoV-2 spike and did not cross-react with common cold coronaviruses. In convalescent patients, a median around 90% of post-vaccine SARS-CoV-2-reactive clones were detected only after vaccination, suggesting vaccine-specific priming. Relatively few convalescent patients were included in the study, and early timepoints after natural infection were not analyzed. The median count of SARS-CoV-2-reactive clonotypes went up from 20 to 25 after infection to 30 to 40 after vaccination, although the change was not significant.

Receptor libraries were prepared by PCR. At the Johns Hopkins FTIC core, DNA from the cultured CD4+ T cells underwent TCR sequencing with the Oncomine TCR Beta short-read assay. Genomic DNA was extracted from the cultured CD4+ T cells with the QIAamp micro DNA kit. Oncomine TCR Beta libraries from cultured CD4+ T cells were pooled using unique dual indexes and sequenced on an Illumina iSeq 100. As for the authors' bioinformatics: Non-productive sequences were removed, and CDR3s not starting with C, not ending with F or W, or shorter than 7 amino acids were discarded. Antigen-specific clonotypes were identified with the MANAFEST web application by comparing peptide-stimulated wells with reference and other culture wells. For a clone to be called positive, the clone needed an FDR below 0.05, an odds ratio above 5, and a productive frequency above 0.1% in at least two of three replicate wells. A clonotype was classed as cross-reactive if the clonotype showed significant expansion both in SARS-CoV-2 spike wells and in at least one common cold coronavirus spike condition. Using R version 3.6.1, CDR3 homology was evaluated through Levenshtein distances (stringdist) along with unrooted phylogenetic trees (ape). TCRdb applied fastp at Q25 and MiXCR to the public reads, then kept only in-frame beta chains. Merged by CDR3 protein, the rows form single entries marked with the most common genes and DNA. Clone size and V and J calls follow TCRdb, not the original study. The sample has 15,000 or so distinct CDR3 sequences on record, around 50% of them singletons. The ten largest make up under 20% of the sample.

According to the study, the label for this sample's time point signals: late sampling 161 to 241 days after vaccination in a few convalescent patients. The treatment or condition label of this sample denotes: approximately 9-day PBMC culture with coronavirus spike peptide pools or control peptides (ViraFEST assay). The study used the ViraFEST assay, which expanded antigen-specific T cells with peptide pools and then identified expanded clonotypes by TCR sequencing. Positive SARS-CoV-2 PCR tests in the convalescent patients dated from March to December 2020, before Alpha, Beta and Delta variants emerged in the United States. PBMCs were cultured at under 2.5 million per well in IMDM supplemented with roughly 5% human AB serum and 8.5 to 10 IU/ml IL-2, with 9.5 to 10 ug/ml peptide pools added. On days 3 and 7, half of the culture medium was replaced with fresh IL-2-containing medium. CD4+ T cells were isolated after around 11 days of culture through negative selection using the EasySep CD4+ T cell isolation kit. Ficoll-Paque Plus gradient centrifugation was used to isolate PBMCs from whole blood, and the isolated PBMCs were then either used fresh or cryopreserved at -140C. In general, triplicate wells were set up for every culture condition.

The germline V gene provides CDR1 MNHNS and CDR2 SASEGT. The CDR3 has 12 amino acids, counting the end cysteine and phenylalanine. Only CDR3 DNA remains: 36 bases, in frame from the first base. Clipping removes 7 bases from V and 10 bases from J, with 7 as the unmatched junction base count. The sequence derives from a human donor who had recovered from COVID-19. The chain joins TRBV6-1 to TRBJ2-7, and TRBD2 aligns with 10 junction nucleotides. Here the sequenced sample was CD4+ T cells from blood, cultured in vitro, taken about 7 months after SARS-CoV-2 vaccination. This receptor has the CDR3 CASTIAGGLQYF. The DNA sequence reads TGTGCCAGCACTATAGCGGGGGGACTACAGTACTTC.